The source of this T cell receptor beta chain is a study of blood T cell repertoires in COVID-19. Looking at the study overall: The United States, Italy and Spain supplied acute and convalescent COVID-19 samples. PBMCs, B-cell-depleted T cells, or T cells provided the cDNA or gDNA that made up the material.

Germline V CDR1 and CDR2: SGHTA, FQGNSA. V lost 1 base, J lost 9 bases, and 10 bases lay in between. This CDR3 has 13 residues. This clone was seen more than once but under ten times. Original data processing: Estimated nucleated cell counts came from reference gene primer amplification. Only in-frame clones appear in the TCRdb table, and some are missing; sequencing was by immunoSEQ multiplex PCR. The DNA was the basis for D and trimming; V, J and clone size are from that table. The sample lists about 110,000 clones, 60% to 85% occurring once. The V call is TRBV7-2, the J call TRBJ1-5; D is unresolved. This receptor was obtained from a human donor with acute or convalescent COVID-19. The donor label of this sample is uncertain. Sequencing used peripheral blood. The CDR3 spells CASSLGVNRPQHF. CDR3 DNA sequence: TGTGCCAGCAGCTTAGGCGTTAATAGGCCCCAGCATTTT.